The rows below give T cell receptor beta chains drawn from one sample of a study of response to subunit inactivated influenza vaccine. TCRdb itself ran the RT-PCR reads through MiXCR, one entry per CDR3 protein. The table has around 480,000 distinct CDR3 sequences, approximately 15% seen once; the top ten hold less than 4%. The input for sequencing was CD4+ T cells sorted from PBMCs, taken less than 25 months after vaccination. The receptors originated from a man aged 45 to 70 who received an inactivated influenza vaccine. The conserved cysteine and the conserved F or W are not part of the CDR3 here. Some rows have no size entry. The others give once, few or many, or a class for an expanded clone.

.,TRBV20-1,TRBJ2-7,SADARVYEQY
.,TRBV10-3,TRBJ2-3,AISKGQGRTDTQY
many,TRBV19,TRBJ2-1,ASSIRLAGDLKREQF
few,TRBV7-8,TRBJ1-2,ASSLDRQGIGGYT
.,TRBV2,TRBJ1-2,ASSGSGSGYT
few,TRBV6-1,TRBJ1-5,ATRGTGNGQPQH
.,TRBV20-1,TRBJ2-3,SADSSGTSGSTDTQY
few,TRBV12-3/TRBV12-4,TRBJ2-1,ATSGSSYNEQF
.,TRBV12-3/TRBV12-4,TRBJ2-3,ASSLTSSSPHTQY
few,TRBV6-2/TRBV6-3,TRBJ2-5,ASSSWTRQETQY
.,TRBV7-2,TRBJ1-3,ASSLVGPGGNTIY
few,TRBV28,TRBJ2-3,ASSSQGGTSTDTQY
.,TRBV2,TRBJ1-2,ASSYDPGRRYGYT
.,TRBV11-2,TRBJ2-1,ASSFLRTREQF
few,TRBV12-3/TRBV12-4,TRBJ2-7,ASRVTGKYEQY
few,TRBV20-1,TRBJ2-3,SARGSDTQY
many,TRBV12-3/TRBV12-4,TRBJ1-1,ASTLTAGMNTEAF
few,TRBV7-2,TRBJ2-1,ASSSQGGMGVGDEQF
.,TRBV10-3,TRBJ2-3,AISVGPDTQY
few,TRBV7-8,TRBJ2-7,ASSNGWEQY
.,TRBV5-1,TRBJ2-1,ASSLESGPYNEQF
.,TRBV12-3/TRBV12-4,TRBJ2-3,ASSWRLRGGRTDTQY
few,TRBV7-7,TRBJ2-1,ASSLETSGLEQF
.,TRBV12-3/TRBV12-4,TRBJ2-5,ASSFGVVETQY
.,TRBV30,TRBJ1-6,AWRQNSPLH
few,TRBV6-5,TRBJ2-3,ASSYGTRDTQY